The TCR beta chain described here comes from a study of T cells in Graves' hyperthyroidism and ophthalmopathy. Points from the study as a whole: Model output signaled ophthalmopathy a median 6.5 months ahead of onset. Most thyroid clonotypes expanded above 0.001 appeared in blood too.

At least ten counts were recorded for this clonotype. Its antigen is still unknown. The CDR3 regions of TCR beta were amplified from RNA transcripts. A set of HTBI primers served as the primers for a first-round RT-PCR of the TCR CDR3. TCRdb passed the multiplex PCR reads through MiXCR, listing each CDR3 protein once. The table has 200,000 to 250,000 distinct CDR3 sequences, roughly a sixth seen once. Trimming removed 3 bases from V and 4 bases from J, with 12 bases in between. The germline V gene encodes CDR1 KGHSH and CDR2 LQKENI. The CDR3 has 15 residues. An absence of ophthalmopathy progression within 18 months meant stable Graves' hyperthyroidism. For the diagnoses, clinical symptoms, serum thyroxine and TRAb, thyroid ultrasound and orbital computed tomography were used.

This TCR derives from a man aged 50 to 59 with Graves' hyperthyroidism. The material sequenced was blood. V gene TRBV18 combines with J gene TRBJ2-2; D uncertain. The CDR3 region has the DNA TGTGCCAGCTCACCGACCGGGTCGGGCACCGGGGAGCTGTTTTTT. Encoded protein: CASSPTGSGTGELFF.